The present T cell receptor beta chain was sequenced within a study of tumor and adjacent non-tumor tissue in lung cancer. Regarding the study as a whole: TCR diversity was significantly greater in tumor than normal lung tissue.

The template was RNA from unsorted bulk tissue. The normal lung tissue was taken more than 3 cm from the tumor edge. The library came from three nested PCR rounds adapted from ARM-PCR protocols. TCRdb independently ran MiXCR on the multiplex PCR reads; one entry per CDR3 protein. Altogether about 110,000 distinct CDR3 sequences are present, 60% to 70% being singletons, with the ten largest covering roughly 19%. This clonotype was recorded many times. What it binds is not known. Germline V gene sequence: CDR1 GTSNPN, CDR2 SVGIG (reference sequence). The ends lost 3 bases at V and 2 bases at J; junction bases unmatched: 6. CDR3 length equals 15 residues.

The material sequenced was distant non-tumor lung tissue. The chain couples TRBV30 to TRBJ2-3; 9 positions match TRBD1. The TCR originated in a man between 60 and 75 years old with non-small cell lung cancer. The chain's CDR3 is CAWSVGQGNTDTQYF. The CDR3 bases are TGTGCCTGGAGCGTAGGACAGGGGAACACAGATACGCAGTATTTT.